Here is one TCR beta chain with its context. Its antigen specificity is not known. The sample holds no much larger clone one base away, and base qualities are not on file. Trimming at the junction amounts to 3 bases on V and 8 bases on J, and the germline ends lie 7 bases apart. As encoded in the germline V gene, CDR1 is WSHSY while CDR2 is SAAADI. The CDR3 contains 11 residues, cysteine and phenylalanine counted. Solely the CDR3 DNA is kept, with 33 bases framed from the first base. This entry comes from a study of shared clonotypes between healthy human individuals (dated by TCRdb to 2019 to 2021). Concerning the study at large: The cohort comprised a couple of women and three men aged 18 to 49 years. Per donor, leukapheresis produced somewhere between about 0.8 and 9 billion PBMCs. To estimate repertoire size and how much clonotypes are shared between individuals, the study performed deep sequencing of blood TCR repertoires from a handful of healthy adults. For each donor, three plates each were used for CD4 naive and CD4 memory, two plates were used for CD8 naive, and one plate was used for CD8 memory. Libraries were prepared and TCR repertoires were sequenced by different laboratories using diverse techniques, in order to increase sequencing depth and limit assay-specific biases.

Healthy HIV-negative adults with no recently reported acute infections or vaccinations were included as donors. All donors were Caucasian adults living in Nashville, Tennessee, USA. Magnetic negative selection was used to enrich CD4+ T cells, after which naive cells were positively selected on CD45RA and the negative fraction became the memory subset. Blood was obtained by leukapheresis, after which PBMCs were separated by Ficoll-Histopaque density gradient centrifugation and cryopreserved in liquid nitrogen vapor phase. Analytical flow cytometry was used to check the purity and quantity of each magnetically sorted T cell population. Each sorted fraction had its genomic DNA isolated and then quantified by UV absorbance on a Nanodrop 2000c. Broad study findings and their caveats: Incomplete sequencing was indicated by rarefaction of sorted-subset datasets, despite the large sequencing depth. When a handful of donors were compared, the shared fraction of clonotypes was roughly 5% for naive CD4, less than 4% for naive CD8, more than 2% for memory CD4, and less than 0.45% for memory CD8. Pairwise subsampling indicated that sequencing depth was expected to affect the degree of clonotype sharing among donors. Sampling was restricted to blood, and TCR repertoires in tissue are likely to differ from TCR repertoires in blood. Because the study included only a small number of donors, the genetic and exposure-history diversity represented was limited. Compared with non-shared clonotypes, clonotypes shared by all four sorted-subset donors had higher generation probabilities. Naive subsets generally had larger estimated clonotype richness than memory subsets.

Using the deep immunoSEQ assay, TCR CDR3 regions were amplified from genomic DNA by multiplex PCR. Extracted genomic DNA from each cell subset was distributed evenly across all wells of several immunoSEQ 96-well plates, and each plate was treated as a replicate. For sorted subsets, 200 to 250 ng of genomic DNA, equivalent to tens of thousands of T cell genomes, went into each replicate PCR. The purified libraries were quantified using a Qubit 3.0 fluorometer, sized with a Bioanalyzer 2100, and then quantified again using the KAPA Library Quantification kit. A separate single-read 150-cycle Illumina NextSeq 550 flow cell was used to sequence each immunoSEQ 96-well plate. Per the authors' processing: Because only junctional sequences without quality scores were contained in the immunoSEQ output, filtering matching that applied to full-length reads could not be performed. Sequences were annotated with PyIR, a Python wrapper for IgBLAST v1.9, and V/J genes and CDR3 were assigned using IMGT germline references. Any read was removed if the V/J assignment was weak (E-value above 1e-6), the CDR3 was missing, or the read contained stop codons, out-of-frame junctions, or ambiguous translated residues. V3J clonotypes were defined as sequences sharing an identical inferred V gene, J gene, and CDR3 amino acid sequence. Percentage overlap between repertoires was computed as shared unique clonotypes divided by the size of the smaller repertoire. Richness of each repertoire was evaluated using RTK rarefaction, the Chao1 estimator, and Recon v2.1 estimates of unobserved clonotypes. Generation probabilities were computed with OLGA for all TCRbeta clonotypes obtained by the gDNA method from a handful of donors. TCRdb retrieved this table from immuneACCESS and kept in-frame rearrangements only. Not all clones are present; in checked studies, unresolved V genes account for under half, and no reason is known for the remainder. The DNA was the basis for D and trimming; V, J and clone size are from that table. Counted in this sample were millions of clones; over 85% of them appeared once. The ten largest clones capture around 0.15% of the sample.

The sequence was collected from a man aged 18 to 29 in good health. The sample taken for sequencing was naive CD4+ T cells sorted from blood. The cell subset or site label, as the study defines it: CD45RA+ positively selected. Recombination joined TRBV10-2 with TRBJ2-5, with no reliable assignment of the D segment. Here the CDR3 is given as CASSETATQYF. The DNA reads TGCGCCAGCAGTGAAACCGCCACCCAGTACTTC.